One sample yielded the 21 T cell receptor beta chains listed below, sequenced in a study of blood T cells in healthy people across ages. It was with a sample-barcoded 5' primer and a J-beta primer mix that a second PCR of roughly 6 to 12 cycles was run. One entry per CDR3 protein, called by TCRdb with MiXCR from the 5' RACE reads. The sample holds 700,000 or so distinct CDR3 sequences, approximately 22% seen once. Sequencing was done on a sample of blood. These receptors were obtained from an older man in good health.

This clonotype was seen only a few times. The genes are TRBV12-3 or TRBV12-4 and TRBJ1-5; 7 bases match TRBD1. The V gene end was trimmed by 1 base and the J gene end by 1 base; junction bases not matched to a gene: 4. The CDR3 totals 16 residues. The CDR3 bases are TGTGCCAGCAGTTTAGGAGACAGGGTAAGCAATCAGCCCCAGCATTTT. This translates into CASSLGDRVSNQPQHF.

This chain uses TRBV3-1 with TRBJ2-1, with 9 bases lining up with TRBD2. The ends lost 0 bases at V and 9 bases at J; junction bases unmatched: 15. The germline gives CDR1 LGHDT, CDR2 YNNKEL (reference sequence). This CDR3 comprises 18 residues. The CDR3 DNA is TGTGCCAGCAGCCAAGATACCGGGACTAGCCGGGGGTTGGGTGAGCAGTTCTTC. Translated, it gives CASSQDTGTSRGLGEQFF.

This clonotype has just one count. The chain joins TRBV20-1 to TRBJ1-2; D unresolved. CDR3 length: 12 amino acids. V was trimmed by 5 bases and J by 4 bases, leaving 11 bases between them. CDR1 is DFQATT, CDR2 SNEGSKA, per germline (reference sequence). The DNA of the CDR3 is TGCAGTGCTTATGGACGGATCTATGGCTACACCTTC. It translates to CSAYGRIYGYTF.

A few counts support this clonotype. The chain couples TRBV10-2 to TRBJ2-5; 13 nucleotides agree with TRBD2. J gave up 4 bases and V 6 bases, and 5 bases lay outside the gene matches. Germline V gene data show CDR1 as WSHSY and CDR2 as SAAADI. The CDR3 runs to 15 residues. CDR3 in amino acids: CASRELAGGPETQYF. The DNA of the CDR3 is TGCGCCAGCAGAGAACTAGCGGGGGGGCCAGAGACCCAGTACTTC.

The rearrangement links TRBV12-3 or TRBV12-4 to TRBJ2-2; no firm D call. The germline V and J ends were trimmed by 2 bases and 8 bases, with 12 bases remaining between them. This CDR3 comprises 14 residues. The CDR3 spells CASSLSQVVGELFF. CDR3 DNA sequence: TGTGCCAGCAGTTTAAGCCAGGTCGTGGGGGAGCTGTTTTTT.

About this clonotype itself: Since a much larger clone is just one base distant, this may be a read error. J is TRBJ2-2 and V is TRBV7-8; the D call may be TRBD1 or TRBD2 (6 bases each). Trimming took 5 bases from V and 5 from J, leaving 9 bases between them. The germline gives CDR1 SGHVS, CDR2 FQNEAQ. There are 13 residues in the CDR3. DNA for the CDR3: TGTGCCAGCAGCGAAGGGGGGACCGGGGAGCTGTTTTTT. Translating gives CASSEGGTGELFF.

The V and J genes are TRBV29-1 and TRBJ2-3, with TRBD1 identical over 8 bases. V was pared by 5 bases and J by 4 bases, with 5 bases of the junction left unmatched. The CDR3 sequence is 13 residues long. CDR1 is SQVTM, CDR2 ANQGSEA, per germline. CDR3 loop: CSVRAGGADTQYF. CDR3 sequence (DNA): TGCAGCGTTCGGGCAGGGGGCGCAGATACGCAGTATTTT.

The chain employs TRBV5-1 and TRBJ1-6; D is possibly TRBD1 (5 bases). Looked up from germline, CDR1 is SGHRS and CDR2 is YFSETQ. Trimming left V 0 bases short and J 7 bases short, with 14 bases between. The CDR3 extends over 16 amino acids. Written as DNA, the CDR3 is TGCGCCAGCAGCTTGGCCACAGGACAAGGGAATTCACCCCTCCACTTT. Amino acids: CASSLATGQGNSPLHF.

This clonotype was counted a few times. This rearrangement joins TRBV18 to TRBJ1-6, with 11 bases matching TRBD1. J was trimmed by 9 bases and V by 3 bases; bases with no gene match: 1. Germline values: CDR1 KGHSH, CDR2 LQKENI. This CDR3 region has 14 residues. In DNA, the CDR3 is TGTGCCAGCTCACCTGGGACAGGGGGTTCACCCCTCCACTTT. The encoded protein is CASSPGTGGSPLHF.

This clonotype has more than one count but fewer than ten. The conserved phenylalanine or tryptophan is not found at the CDR3 terminus, so this likely reflects a read error. The V gene is TRBV12-3 or TRBV12-4, the J gene TRBJ2-3; TRBD1 or TRBD2 may be the D gene (5 bases each). V was cut by 8 bases and J by 7 bases, with 16 bases left in between. CDR3 length: 13 residues. In DNA form, the CDR3 reads TGTGCCAGCGGGGACCTATCCACGTATACGCAGTATCTT. It yields the protein CASGDLSTYTQYL.

This clonotype has only a few counts. This sequence joins TRBV6-5 and TRBJ2-5, with 7 positions matching TRBD2. The end of the DNA fits TRBJ2-7 better, so the J call may be wrong. CDR3 size: 14 residues. The germline CDR1 and CDR2 sequences are MNHEY and SVGAGI. CDR3 sequence (DNA): TGTGCCAGCAGCCGGACTAGTTCGGCCTACGAGCAGTACGTC. Its protein product is CASSRTSSAYEQYV.

This clonotype turned up a few times. V gene TRBV5-1 combines with J gene TRBJ1-3, with unresolved D. V lost 8 bases, J lost 0 bases, and 9 bases lay in between. Germline-derived CDR1 and CDR2 are SGHRS and YFSETQ. CDR3 size: 13 residues. In DNA, the CDR3 is TGCGCCAGTAGTTGGAGCTCTGGAAACACCATATATTTT. Residues: CASSWSSGNTIYF.

J is TRBJ2-5 and V is TRBV7-9, with TRBD2 matching over 8 bases. The junction had 13 bases not matched to a gene; V was cut back by 5 bases and J by 2 bases. Germline V gene sequence: CDR1 SEHNR, CDR2 FQNEAQ (reference sequence). The length of the CDR3 is 17 residues. CDR3 loop: CASSRGQERETQETQYF. The CDR3 coding sequence is TGTGCCAGCAGCCGGGGGCAGGAGCGGGAGACTCAAGAGACCCAGTACTTC.

This clonotype has at least ten counts. The chain carries TRBV20-1 and TRBJ2-4; D is ambiguous. V was pared by 7 bases and J by 3 bases, with 10 bases between. The CDR3 runs to 12 residues. The germline V gene has CDR1 DFQATT and CDR2 SNEGSKA (reference sequence). CDR3 amino acids: CSVVASKNIQYF. The DNA of the CDR3 is TGCAGTGTGGTAGCTAGCAAAAACATTCAGTACTTC.

Here the CDR3 reads CASSLEAVSYEQYV. In nucleotides, the CDR3 is TGTGCCAGCAGCTTAGAGGCCGTCTCCTACGAGCAGTACGTC. The rearrangement uses TRBV7-2 and TRBJ2-7, with D hard to call. This CDR3 is built from 14 residues. Germline V lookup: CDR1 SGHTA, CDR2 FQGNSA. Trimming shortened V by 1 base and J by 0 bases, and 7 bases separated the two germline ends.

This clonotype occurred a few times. The J gene is TRBJ2-2, the V gene TRBV7-3, with D perhaps matching TRBD2 (6 bases). This CDR3 region has 13 residues. Trimming pared 5 bases from V and 6 bases from J, leaving 10 bases between. Germline loops: CDR1 SGHTA, CDR2 FQGTGA. CDR3 sequence reads: CASSPTRSGELFF. In nucleotides, the CDR3 is TGTGCCAGCAGCCCGACTAGATCCGGGGAGCTGTTTTTT.

This clonotype was seen more than once but under ten times. The rearrangement links TRBV7-2 to TRBJ2-1; possibly TRBD2 for D (6 bases). Germline values: CDR1 SGHTA, CDR2 FQGNSA. CDR3 length: 13 residues. V was shortened by 7 bases and J by 10 bases, with 17 bases between the two germline ends. The CDR3 is CASNPSLAGEQFF. The CDR3 DNA sequence: TGTGCCAGCAACCCTAGCTTGGCGGGGGAGCAGTTCTTC.

The J gene is TRBJ2-1, the V gene TRBV7-8, with 8 bases fitting TRBD2. The ends lost 7 bases at V and 0 bases at J; junction bases unmatched: 14. Germline-derived CDR1 and CDR2 are SGHVS and FQNEAQ. The CDR3 contains 18 residues. The CDR3 DNA sequence: TGTGCCAGCAACGTGCCAGCGGGGGAAAGGAGCTCCTACAATGAGCAGTTCTTC. This encodes CASNVPAGERSSYNEQFF. Variable domain in full (rest from reference TRBV7-8 and TRBJ2-1): GAGVSQSPRYKVAKRGQDVALRCDPISGHVSLFWYQQALGQGPEFLTYFQNEAQLDKSGLPSDRFFAERPEGSVSTLKIQRTQQEDSAVYLCASNVPAGERSSYNEQFFGPGTRLTVL.

In its sample, this clonotype was seen a few times. The CDR3 DNA sequence: TGTGCCAGCAGTTACGCTCGCGGGACTAGCACAGATACGCAGTATTTT. Translated: CASSYARGTSTDTQYF. The rearrangement joins TRBV6-5 to TRBJ2-3; maybe TRBD2 (6 bases). The CDR3 extends over 16 amino acids. Germline lookup yields CDR1 MNHEY and CDR2 SVGAGI. The V end was cut by 2 bases, the J end by 0 bases, with 12 bases between.

The genes are TRBV4-3 and TRBJ2-1; the match to TRBD2 covers 7 bases. With 0 bases clipped from V and 9 bases from J, the junction kept 11 bases outside the gene matches. In germline, CDR1 is LGHNA, CDR2 YSLEER. The CDR3 sequence is 16 residues long. CDR3 sequence reads: CASSQDILANYGEQFF. CDR3 bases: TGCGCCAGCAGCCAAGATATACTAGCGAACTATGGTGAGCAGTTCTTC.

The chain uses TRBV12-3 or TRBV12-4 and TRBJ1-5; 11 nucleotides match TRBD1. CDR3 length equals 15 residues. The junction had 6 bases not matched to a gene; V was cut back by 5 bases and J by 6 bases. CDR3 DNA: TGTGCCAGCAGTCCGGGGACAGGGGGTTTTCAGCCCCAGCATTTT. Amino acids: CASSPGTGGFQPQHF.